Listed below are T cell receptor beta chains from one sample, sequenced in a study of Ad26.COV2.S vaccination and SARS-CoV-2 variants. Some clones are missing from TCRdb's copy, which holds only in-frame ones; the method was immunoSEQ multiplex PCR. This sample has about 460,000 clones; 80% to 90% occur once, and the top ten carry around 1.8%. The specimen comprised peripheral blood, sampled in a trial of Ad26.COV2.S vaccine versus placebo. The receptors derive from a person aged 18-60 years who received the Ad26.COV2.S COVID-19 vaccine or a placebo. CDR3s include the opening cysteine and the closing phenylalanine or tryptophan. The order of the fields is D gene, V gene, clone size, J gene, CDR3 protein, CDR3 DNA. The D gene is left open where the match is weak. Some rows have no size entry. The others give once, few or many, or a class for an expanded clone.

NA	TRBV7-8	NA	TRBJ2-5	CASSQGVSKETQYF	TGTGCCAGCAGCCAAGGCGTCAGTAAAGAGACCCAGTACTTC
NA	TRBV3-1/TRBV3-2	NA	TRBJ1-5	CASSQDMDQPQHF	TGTGCCAGCAGCCAAGATATGGATCAGCCCCAGCATTTT
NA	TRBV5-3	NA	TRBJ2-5	CARSLGSGGAGETQYF	TGTGCCAGAAGCTTGGGTAGTGGGGGGGCCGGAGAGACCCAGTACTTC
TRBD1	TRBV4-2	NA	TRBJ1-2	CASSQGRTGYGYTF	TGTGCCAGCAGCCAGGGCAGGACAGGCTATGGCTACACCTTC
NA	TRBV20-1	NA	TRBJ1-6	CSASRSLGQRNSPLHF	TGCAGTGCTAGTAGGTCCCTTGGACAGAGAAATTCACCCCTCCACTTT
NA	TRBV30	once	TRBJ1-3	CAWVKGGNSGNTIYF	TGTGCCTGGGTAAAAGGGGGGAACTCTGGAAACACCATATATTTT
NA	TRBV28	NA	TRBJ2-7	CASRLGGPYEQYF	TGTGCCAGCAGACTGGGGGGCCCCTACGAGCAGTACTTC
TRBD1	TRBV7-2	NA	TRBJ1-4	CASSLLDRGFNEKLFF	TGTGCCAGCAGCTTATTGGACAGGGGCTTTAATGAAAAACTGTTTTTT
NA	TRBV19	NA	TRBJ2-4	CASSRGADRAKNIQYF	TGTGCCAGTAGTAGGGGAGCGGACAGAGCCAAAAACATTCAGTACTTC
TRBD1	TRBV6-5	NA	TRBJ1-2	CASSWDRAVSLYGYTF	TGTGCCAGCAGTTGGGACAGGGCCGTCTCCCTCTATGGCTACACCTTC
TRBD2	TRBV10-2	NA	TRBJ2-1	CATISGRSYNEQFF	TGCGCCACGATAAGCGGGAGGTCCTACAATGAGCAGTTCTTC
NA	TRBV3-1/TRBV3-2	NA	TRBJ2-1	CASSQGWEQFF	TGTGCCAGCAGCCAAGGCTGGGAGCAGTTCTTC
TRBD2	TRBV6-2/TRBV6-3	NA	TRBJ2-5	CASSAGLALETQYF	TGTGCCAGCAGTGCGGGACTAGCATTAGAGACCCAGTACTTC
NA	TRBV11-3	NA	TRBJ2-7	CASSLPRVPGNIYEQYF	TGTGCCAGCAGCCTCCCCCGAGTACCGGGGAACATCTACGAGCAGTACTTC
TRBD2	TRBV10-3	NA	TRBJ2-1	CAISEGGSVEQFF	TGTGCCATCAGTGAGGGCGGGAGCGTTGAGCAGTTCTTC
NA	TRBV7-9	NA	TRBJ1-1	CASSLSGNTEAFF	TGTGCCAGCAGCTTATCCGGTAACACTGAAGCTTTCTTT